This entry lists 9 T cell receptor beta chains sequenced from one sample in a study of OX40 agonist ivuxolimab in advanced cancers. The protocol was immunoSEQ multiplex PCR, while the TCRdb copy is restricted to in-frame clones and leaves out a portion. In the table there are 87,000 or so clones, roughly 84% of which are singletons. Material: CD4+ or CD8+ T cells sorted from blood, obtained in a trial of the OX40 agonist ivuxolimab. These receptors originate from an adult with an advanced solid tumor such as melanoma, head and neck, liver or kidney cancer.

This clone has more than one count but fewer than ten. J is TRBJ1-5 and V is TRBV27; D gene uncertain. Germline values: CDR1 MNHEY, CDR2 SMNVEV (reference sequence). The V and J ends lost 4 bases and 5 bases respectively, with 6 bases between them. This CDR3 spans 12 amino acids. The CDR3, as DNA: TGTGCCAGCAGTTCTGGGGATCAGCCCCAGCATTTT. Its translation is CASSSGDQPQHF.

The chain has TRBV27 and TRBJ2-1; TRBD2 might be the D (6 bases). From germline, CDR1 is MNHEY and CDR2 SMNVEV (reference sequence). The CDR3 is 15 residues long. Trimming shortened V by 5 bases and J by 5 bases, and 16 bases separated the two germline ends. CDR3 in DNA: TGTGCCAGCAGTCCCTGGGAGCGGGTACACAATGAGCAGTTCTTC. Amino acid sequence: CASSPWERVHNEQFF.

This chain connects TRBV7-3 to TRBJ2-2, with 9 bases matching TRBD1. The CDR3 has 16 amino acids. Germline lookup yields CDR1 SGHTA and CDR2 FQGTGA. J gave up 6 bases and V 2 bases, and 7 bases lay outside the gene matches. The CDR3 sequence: CASSLPGQGVPGELFF. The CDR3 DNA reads TGTGCCAGCAGCTTACCGGGACAGGGCGTCCCCGGGGAGCTGTTTTTT.

The CDR3 sequence is CASSFLALGTDTQYF. DNA for the CDR3: TGTGCCAGCAGCTTTTTAGCGTTGGGGACAGATACGCAGTATTTT. The chain carries TRBV5-8 and TRBJ2-3; D is possibly TRBD2 (5 bases). The CDR3 has 15 amino acids. The ends were cut back, 2 bases at V and 3 bases at J, with 13 bases in the middle. CDR1 and CDR2 from the germline V gene are SGHTS and YDEGEE.

The CDR3 is CASSHGAGGELFF. Written as DNA, the CDR3 is TGCGCCAGCAGCCACGGGGCGGGCGGGGAGCTGTTTTTT. The chain employs TRBV4-3 and TRBJ2-2; D could derive from TRBD1 or TRBD2 (5 bases each). This CDR3 has 13 residues. Germline V gives CDR1 LGHNA, CDR2 YSLEER. Trimming removed 3 bases at V and 7 bases at J, with 9 bases between.

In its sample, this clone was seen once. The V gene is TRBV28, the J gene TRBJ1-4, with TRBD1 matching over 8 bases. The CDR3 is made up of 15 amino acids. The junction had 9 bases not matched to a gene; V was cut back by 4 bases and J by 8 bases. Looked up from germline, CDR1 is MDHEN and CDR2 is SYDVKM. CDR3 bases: TGTGCCAGCAGTTCGACAGGGGTAAGGGGCGAAAAACTGTTTTTT. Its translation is CASSSTGVRGEKLFF.

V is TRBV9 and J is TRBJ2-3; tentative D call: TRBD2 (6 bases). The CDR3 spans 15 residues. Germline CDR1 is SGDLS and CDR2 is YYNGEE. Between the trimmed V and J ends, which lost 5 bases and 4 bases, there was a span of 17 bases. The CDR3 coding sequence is TGTGCCAGCAGGCCAGGGCCCGGGAGTCCAGATACGCAGTATTTT. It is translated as CASRPGPGSPDTQYF.

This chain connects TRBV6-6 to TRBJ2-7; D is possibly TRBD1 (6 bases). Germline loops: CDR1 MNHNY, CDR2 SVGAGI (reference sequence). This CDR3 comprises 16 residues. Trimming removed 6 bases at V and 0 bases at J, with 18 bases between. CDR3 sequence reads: CASRTDGGRDSYEQYF. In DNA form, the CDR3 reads TGTGCCAGCAGAACAGATGGGGGCAGGGACTCCTACGAGCAGTACTTC.

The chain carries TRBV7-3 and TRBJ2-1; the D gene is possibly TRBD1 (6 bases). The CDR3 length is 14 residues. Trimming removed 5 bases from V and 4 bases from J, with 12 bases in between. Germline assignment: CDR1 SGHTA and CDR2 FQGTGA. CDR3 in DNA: TGTGCCAGCAGCCAAGGGGGTGGGTACAATGAGCAGTTCTTC. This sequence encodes CASSQGGGYNEQFF.